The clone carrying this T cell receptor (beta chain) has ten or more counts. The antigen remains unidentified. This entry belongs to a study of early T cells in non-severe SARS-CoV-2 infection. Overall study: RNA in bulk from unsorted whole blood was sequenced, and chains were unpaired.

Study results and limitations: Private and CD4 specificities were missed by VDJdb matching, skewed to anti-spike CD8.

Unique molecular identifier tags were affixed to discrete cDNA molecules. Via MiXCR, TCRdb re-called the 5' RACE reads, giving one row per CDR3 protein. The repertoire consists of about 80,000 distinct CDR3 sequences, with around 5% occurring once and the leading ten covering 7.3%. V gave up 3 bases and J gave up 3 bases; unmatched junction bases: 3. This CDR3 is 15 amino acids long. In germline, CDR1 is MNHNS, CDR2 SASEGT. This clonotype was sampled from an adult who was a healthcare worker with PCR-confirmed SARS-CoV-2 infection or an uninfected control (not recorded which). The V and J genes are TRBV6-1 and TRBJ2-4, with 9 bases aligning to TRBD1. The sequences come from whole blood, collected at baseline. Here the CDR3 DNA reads TGTGCCAGCAGTGAGGGGACAGGGATCAAAAACATTCAGTACTTC. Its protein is CASSEGTGIKNIQYF.